This T cell receptor (beta chain) appears in the sequencing data of a study of graft-versus-host responses after intestinal transplantation. Germline CDR1 is MNHEY and CDR2 is SMNVEV (reference sequence). V was pared by 2 bases and J by 6 bases, with 12 bases between. The CDR3 spans 14 residues. Worth noting for this clone: Antigen specificity is unknown.

The protocol was immunoSEQ multiplex PCR, while the TCRdb copy is restricted to in-frame clones and leaves out a portion. The data contain about 100,000 clones, approximately 88% of them singletons. This receptor was taken from a human donor who was the organ donor for an intestinal transplant. J is TRBJ2-3 and V is TRBV27; D is undetermined. The sample in question was unstimulated CD4+ T cells sorted from spleen or lymph node cells, obtained before transplant. CDR3 region: CASSLAQIGDTQYF. The CDR3 DNA is TGTGCCAGCAGTTTAGCCCAAATCGGGGATACGCAGTATTTT.